One sample yielded the 19 T cell receptor beta chains listed below, sequenced in a study of cytomegalovirus exposure and HLA in healthy donors. Researchers ran the PCR with 60 Vbeta and 13 Jbeta primers. Clones were sequenced by immunoSEQ multiplex PCR, and TCRdb holds only the in-frame ones, with some missing. The table for this sample gives 30,000 to 35,000 clones. The specimen sequenced was PBMCs. All receptors come from a man aged 40-50 years in good health and CMV-seronegative.

V usage is TRBV5-1 and J usage is TRBJ2-3, with a tentative D call TRBD1 (6 bases). The V gene lost 3 bases and the J gene lost 0 bases, with 17 bases spanning the gap. Germline V gene lookup returns CDR1 SGHRS and CDR2 YFSETQ. This CDR3 is built from 17 residues. In DNA, the CDR3 is TGCGCCAGCAGCTCCCGCCCAGGGGCGTCTAGCACAGATACGCAGTATTTT. Encoded protein: CASSSRPGASSTDTQYF.

The chain uses TRBV30 and TRBJ2-4; possibly TRBD1 for D (5 bases). This CDR3 has 12 residues. The V gene's germline CDR1 is GTSNPN and CDR2 SVGIG (reference sequence). Deletions cut 1 base from V and 9 bases from J, with 10 bases between. In nucleotides, the CDR3 is TGTGCCTGGAGTGAGGGGCTGAGCATTCAGTACTTC. Residues: CAWSEGLSIQYF.

V usage is TRBV11-3 and J usage is TRBJ2-7; 9 positions match TRBD2. Germline trimming cut 5 bases from V and 0 bases from J; bases unmatched to any gene: 5. CDR3 length: 15 residues. Per the germline V gene, CDR1 is SGHNT and CDR2 is YENEEA. As DNA, the CDR3 is TGTGCCAGCAGCCGTACTAGCGGGTCCTCCTACGAGCAGTACTTC. Translation gives CASSRTSGSSYEQYF.

The chain uses TRBV6-5 and TRBJ2-7, with 8 bases matching TRBD1. Germline V CDR1 and CDR2: MNHEY, SVGAGI. After removal of 7 bases from V and 7 bases from J, the junction contained 9 bases not matched to a gene. This CDR3 is 13 amino acids long. This CDR3 is CASTKTGDWEQYF. Written as DNA, the CDR3 is TGTGCCAGCACCAAGACAGGGGATTGGGAGCAGTACTTC.

J is TRBJ2-7 and V is TRBV5-1, with 12 bases aligning to TRBD2. This CDR3 spans 16 amino acids. Trimming cost V 3 bases and J 2 bases; bases outside gene matches: 6. Germline V gene lookup returns CDR1 SGHRS and CDR2 YFSETQ. The CDR3 loop is CASSSTPSGRAYEQYF. The CDR3 DNA is TGCGCCAGCAGCTCTACCCCTAGCGGGAGGGCCTACGAGCAGTACTTC.

The rearrangement uses TRBV27 and TRBJ1-4; D is unresolved. Deletions cut 6 bases from V and 2 bases from J, with 10 bases between. The CDR3 extends over 14 amino acids. The germline CDR1 and CDR2 sequences are MNHEY and SMNVEV (reference sequence). CDR3 nucleotides: TGTGCCAGCAGCCGATCGGGGACTAATGAAAAACTGTTTTTT. It translates to CASSRSGTNEKLFF.

The CDR3 DNA is TGTGCCAGCAGCTTAGTTGGGACAGGGGACGGGGACACCTTC. Its protein product is CASSLVGTGDGDTF. The chain is built from TRBV7-9 and TRBJ1-2; TRBD1 aligns across 10 bases. Germline CDR1 is SEHNR and CDR2 is FQNEAQ (reference sequence). V gave up 1 base and J gave up 12 bases; unmatched junction bases: 8. This CDR3 has 14 residues.

The chain links TRBV5-1 to TRBJ2-5; TRBD2 matches at 8 bases. J lost 4 bases, V lost 5 bases, and 13 bases had no gene match. Germline CDR1 and CDR2: SGHRS and YFSETQ. The CDR3 is made up of 16 amino acids. The CDR3 sequence is CASRTNQGGRSETQYF. CDR3 sequence (DNA): TGCGCCAGCAGAACGAACCAGGGCGGGAGGTCAGAGACCCAGTACTTC.

The chain links TRBV11-3 to TRBJ1-1; 8 nucleotides line up with TRBD1. Germline trimming cut 5 bases from V and 11 bases from J; bases unmatched to any gene: 7. CDR3 length: 12 amino acids. CDR1 is SGHNT, CDR2 YENEEA, per germline. CDR3 bases: TGTGCCAGCAGCCCAGGGGACAGGAGGGCTTTCTTT. As protein: CASSPGDRRAFF.

The gene calls are TRBV14 and TRBJ2-7; TRBD2 matches 13 bases. There are 19 residues in the CDR3. V was clipped by 4 bases and J by 0 bases; unmatched bases: 12. Looked up from germline, CDR1 is SGHDN and CDR2 is FVKESK. The CDR3 sequence is CASSRLRGLAGRGSYEQYF. Written as DNA, the CDR3 is TGTGCCAGCAGCCGATTACGGGGACTAGCGGGAAGGGGCTCCTACGAGCAGTACTTC.

The J gene is TRBJ2-3, the V gene TRBV6-4, with TRBD1 matching over 10 bases. The CDR3 extends over 15 amino acids. V lost 6 bases to trimming and J lost 1 base; unmatched junction nucleotides: 4. CDR1 MRHNA and CDR2 SNTAGT come from the germline V gene. CDR3 sequence: CASSDGQGGTDTQYF. The CDR3 DNA reads as TGTGCCAGCAGCGACGGACAGGGGGGCACAGATACGCAGTATTTT.

The V and J genes are TRBV15 and TRBJ1-1, with D perhaps matching TRBD1 (5 bases). This CDR3 has 14 residues. V lost 0 bases and J 4 bases, leaving 9 bases between the germline ends. Germline CDR1 reads LNHNV; CDR2 reads YYDKDF (reference sequence). CDR3 coding DNA: TGTGCCACCAGCAGAGATCAGGGCACCACTGAAGCTTTCTTT. Amino acid sequence: CATSRDQGTTEAFF. Full variable domain (rest looked up from reference TRBV15 and TRBJ1-1): DAMVIQNPRYQVTQFGKPVTLSCSQTLNHNVMYWYQQKSSQAPKLLFHYYDKDFNNEADTPDNFQSRRPNTSFCFLDIRSPGLGDTAMYLCATSRDQGTTEAFFGQGTRLTVV.

The chain couples TRBV19 to TRBJ2-3; no reliable D call. CDR1 LNHDA and CDR2 SQIVND come from the germline V gene (reference sequence). The CDR3 is made up of 14 amino acids. Trimming took off 3 bases at V and 4 bases at J, with 11 bases between the two ends. The CDR3 here is CASSMSDYADTQYF. CDR3 nucleotides: TGTGCCAGTAGTATGTCAGATTACGCAGATACGCAGTATTTT.

V gene TRBV30 combines with J gene TRBJ2-7, with 10 nucleotides matching TRBD2. Trimming at V came to 1 base and at J to 5 bases, leaving 5 bases not matched to a gene. Germline-derived CDR1 and CDR2 are GTSNPN and SVGIG (reference sequence). There are 14 residues in the CDR3. The CDR3 here is CAWSGLAGAHEQYF. In DNA form, the CDR3 reads TGTGCCTGGAGTGGGCTAGCGGGAGCCCACGAGCAGTACTTC.

The chain's CDR3 is CASSMTVPSYGYTF. CDR3 coding DNA: TGTGCCAGCAGCATGACAGTCCCAAGCTATGGCTACACCTTC. V is TRBV7-9 and J is TRBJ1-2; perhaps TRBD1 as D (5 bases). Trimming pared 5 bases from V and 4 bases from J, leaving 14 bases between. The CDR3 extends over 14 amino acids. Germline V gene lookup returns CDR1 SEHNR and CDR2 FQNEAQ (reference sequence).

This chain connects TRBV28 to TRBJ1-2; D is undetermined. Trimming removed 5 bases at V and 4 bases at J, with 14 bases between. Per the germline V gene, CDR1 is MDHEN and CDR2 is SYDVKM. The CDR3 contains 14 residues. Here the CDR3 DNA reads TGTGCCAGCAGTACAAGCGGAAGATCCTATGGCTACACCTTC. Residues: CASSTSGRSYGYTF.

The chain joins TRBV28 to TRBJ2-7; D uncertain. The CDR3 sequence is 15 residues long. V was cut by 3 bases and J by 2 bases, with 14 bases left in between. Germline lookup yields CDR1 MDHEN and CDR2 SYDVKM. The CDR3 loop is CASSLEQSLTYEQYF. CDR3 coding DNA: TGTGCCAGCAGTTTGGAACAGAGTTTGACCTACGAGCAGTACTTC.

The gene calls are TRBV2 and TRBJ2-3, with D possibly matching TRBD2 (6 bases). This CDR3 contains 15 residues. Germline-derived CDR1 and CDR2 are SNHLY and FYNNEI. Trimming left V 6 bases short and J 2 bases short, with 15 bases between. CDR3 in amino acids: CASSLTRGATDTQYF. CDR3 bases: TGTGCCAGCAGCCTGACTAGGGGAGCCACAGATACGCAGTATTTT.

This sequence joins TRBV6-5 and TRBJ2-7; no firm D call. Trimming took 5 bases from V and 3 from J, leaving 14 bases between them. CDR1 and CDR2 (germline): MNHEY, SVGAGI. There are 14 residues in the CDR3. The CDR3 sequence: CASSTTGPLYEQYF. CDR3 nucleotides: TGTGCCAGCAGTACGACGGGTCCCCTCTACGAGCAGTACTTC.